These 4 T cell receptor beta chains were all obtained from the same sample, sequenced in a study of shared clonotypes between healthy human individuals. CD8 cells regarded as naive lacked CD45RO, were positively chosen for CCR7, and omitted terminally differentiated effector memory CD45RA+ cells. Profiled with immunoSEQ multiplex PCR; TCRdb holds only in-frame clones, not every one. This sample has roughly 1,800,000 clones, with approximately 95% found just once. The sample was naive CD8+ T cells sorted from blood. Receptors originate from a man younger than 30 in good health.

The chain employs TRBV7-6 and TRBJ2-2; 10 bases fit TRBD1. The CDR3 length is 16 residues. V lost 5 bases to trimming and J lost 4 bases; unmatched junction nucleotides: 7. From germline, CDR1 is SGHVS and CDR2 FNYEAQ. CDR3 nucleotide sequence: TGTGCCAGCAGCGGACCCGGGACAGGGGTCACCGGGGAGCTGTTTTTT. Translating gives CASSGPGTGVTGELFF.

The rearrangement joins TRBV11-3 to TRBJ2-1; possibly TRBD2 for D (5 bases). This CDR3 comprises 15 residues. Germline CDR1 reads SGHNT; CDR2 reads YENEEA. V lost 3 bases and J lost 0, with 9 bases in between. CDR3 protein: CASSFNEGSYNEQFF. The DNA of the CDR3 is TGTGCCAGCAGCTTCAACGAGGGCTCCTACAATGAGCAGTTCTTC.

The V gene is TRBV27, the J gene TRBJ2-7; 7 bases map to TRBD2. The length of the CDR3 is 15 residues. J lost 3 bases, V lost 3 bases, and 8 bases had no gene match. CDR1 and CDR2 (germline): MNHEY, SMNVEV (reference sequence). In DNA, the CDR3 is TGTGCCAGCAGTTTTGAGCGCGGGGGTGTCTACGAGCAGTACTTC. Translated, it gives CASSFERGGVYEQYF.

The rearrangement uses TRBV2 and TRBJ1-6, with unresolved D. Germline V gives CDR1 SNHLY, CDR2 FYNNEI. Trimming pared 7 bases from V and 5 bases from J, leaving 9 bases between. This CDR3 spans 13 amino acids. CDR3 sequence reads: CASKRSDNSPLHF. The CDR3 DNA follows: TGTGCCAGCAAGAGATCCGATAATTCACCCCTCCACTTT.